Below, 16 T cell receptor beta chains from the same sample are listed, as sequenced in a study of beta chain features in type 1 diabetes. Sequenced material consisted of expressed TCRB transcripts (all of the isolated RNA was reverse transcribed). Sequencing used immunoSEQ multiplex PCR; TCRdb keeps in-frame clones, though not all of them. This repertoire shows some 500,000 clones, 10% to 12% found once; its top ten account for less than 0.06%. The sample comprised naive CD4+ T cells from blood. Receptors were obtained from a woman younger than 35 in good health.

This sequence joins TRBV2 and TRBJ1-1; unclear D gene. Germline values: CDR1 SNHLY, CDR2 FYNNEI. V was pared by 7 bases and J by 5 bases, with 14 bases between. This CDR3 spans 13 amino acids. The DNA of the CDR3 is TGTGCCAGCAATGGGGAGAGTCGAACTGAAGCTTTCTTT. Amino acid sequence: CASNGESRTEAFF.

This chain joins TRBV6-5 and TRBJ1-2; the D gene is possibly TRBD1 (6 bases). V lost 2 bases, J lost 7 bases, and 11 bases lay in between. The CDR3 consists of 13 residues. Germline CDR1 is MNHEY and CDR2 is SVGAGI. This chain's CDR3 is CASSYTGLGGYTF. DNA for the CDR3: TGTGCCAGCAGTTACACAGGGTTGGGTGGCTACACCTTC.

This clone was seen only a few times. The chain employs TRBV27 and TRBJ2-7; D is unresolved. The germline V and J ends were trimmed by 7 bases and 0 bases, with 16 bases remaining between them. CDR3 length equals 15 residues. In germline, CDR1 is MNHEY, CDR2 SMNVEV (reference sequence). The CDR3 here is CASNSATKASYEQYF. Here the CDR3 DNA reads TGTGCCAGCAATTCCGCTACGAAGGCCTCCTACGAGCAGTACTTC.

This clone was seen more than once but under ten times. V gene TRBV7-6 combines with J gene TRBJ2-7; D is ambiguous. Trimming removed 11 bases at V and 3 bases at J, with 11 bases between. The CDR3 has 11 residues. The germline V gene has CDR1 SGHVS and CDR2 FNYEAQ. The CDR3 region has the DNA TGTGCCCCTAGTGGGGACTACGAGCAGTACTTC. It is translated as CAPSGDYEQYF. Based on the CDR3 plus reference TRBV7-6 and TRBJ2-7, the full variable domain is GAGVSQSPRYKVTKRGQDVALRCDPISGHVSLYWYRQALGQGPEFLTYFNYEAQQDKSGLPNDRFSAERPEGSISTLTIQRTEQRDSAMYRCAPSGDYEQYFGPGTRLTVT.

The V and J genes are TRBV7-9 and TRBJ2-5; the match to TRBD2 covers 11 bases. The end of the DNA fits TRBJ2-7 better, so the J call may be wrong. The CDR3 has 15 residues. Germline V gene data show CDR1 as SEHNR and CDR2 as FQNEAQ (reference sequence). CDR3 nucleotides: TGTGCCAGCAGCTCACTAGCGGGAGCCTTCTACGAGCAGTACTTC. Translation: CASSSLAGAFYEQYF.

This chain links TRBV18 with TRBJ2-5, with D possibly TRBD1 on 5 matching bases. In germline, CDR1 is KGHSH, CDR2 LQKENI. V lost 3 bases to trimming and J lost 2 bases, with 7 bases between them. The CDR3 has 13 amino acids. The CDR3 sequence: CASSPNRQETQYF. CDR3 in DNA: TGTGCCAGCTCACCCAACAGGCAAGAGACCCAGTACTTC.

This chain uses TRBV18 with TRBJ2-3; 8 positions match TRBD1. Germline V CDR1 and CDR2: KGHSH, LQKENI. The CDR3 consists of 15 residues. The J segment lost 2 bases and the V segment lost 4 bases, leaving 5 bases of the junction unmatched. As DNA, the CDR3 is TGTGCCAGCTCACGGACAGGGCCGATCACAGATACGCAGTATTTT. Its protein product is CASSRTGPITDTQYF.

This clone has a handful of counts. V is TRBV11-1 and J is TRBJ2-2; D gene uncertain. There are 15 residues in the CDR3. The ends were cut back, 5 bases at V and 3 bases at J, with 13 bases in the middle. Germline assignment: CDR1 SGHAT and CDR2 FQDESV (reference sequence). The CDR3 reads CASSQVRGYTGELFF. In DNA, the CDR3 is TGTGCCAGCAGCCAAGTGAGAGGATACACCGGGGAGCTGTTTTTT.

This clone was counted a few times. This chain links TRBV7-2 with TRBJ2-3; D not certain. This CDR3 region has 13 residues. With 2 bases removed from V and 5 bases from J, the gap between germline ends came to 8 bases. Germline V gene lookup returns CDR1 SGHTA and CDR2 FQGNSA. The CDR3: CASSLPPQDTQYF. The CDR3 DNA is TGTGCCAGCAGCTTACCCCCCCAAGATACGCAGTATTTT.

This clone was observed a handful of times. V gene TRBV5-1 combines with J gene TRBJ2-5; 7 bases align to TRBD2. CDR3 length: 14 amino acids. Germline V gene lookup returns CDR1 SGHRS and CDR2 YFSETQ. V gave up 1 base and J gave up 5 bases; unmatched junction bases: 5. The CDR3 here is CASSLPSGGETQYF. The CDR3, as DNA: TGCGCCAGCAGCTTGCCCTCGGGGGGTGAGACCCAGTACTTC.

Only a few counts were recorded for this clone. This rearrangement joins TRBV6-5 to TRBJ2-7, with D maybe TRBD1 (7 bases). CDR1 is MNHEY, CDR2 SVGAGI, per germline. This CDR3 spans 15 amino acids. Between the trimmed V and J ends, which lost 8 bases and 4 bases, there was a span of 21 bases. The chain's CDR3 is CASGRGRTGDYEQYV. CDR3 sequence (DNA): TGTGCCAGCGGAAGGGGGCGGACGGGGGATTACGAGCAGTACGTC.

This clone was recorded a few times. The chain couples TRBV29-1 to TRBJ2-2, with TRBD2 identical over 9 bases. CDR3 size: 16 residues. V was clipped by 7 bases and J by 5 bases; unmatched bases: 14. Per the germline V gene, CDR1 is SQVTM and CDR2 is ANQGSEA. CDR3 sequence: CSAATLTSGRTGELFF. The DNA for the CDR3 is TGCAGCGCAGCAACCCTGACTAGCGGAAGGACCGGGGAGCTGTTTTTT.

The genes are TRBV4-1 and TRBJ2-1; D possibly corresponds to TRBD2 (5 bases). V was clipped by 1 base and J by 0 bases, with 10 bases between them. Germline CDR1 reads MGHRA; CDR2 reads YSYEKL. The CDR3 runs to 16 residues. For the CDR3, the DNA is TGCGCCAGCAGCCAAGGGCGGGCCAGCTCCTACAATGAGCAGTTCTTC. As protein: CASSQGRASSYNEQFF.

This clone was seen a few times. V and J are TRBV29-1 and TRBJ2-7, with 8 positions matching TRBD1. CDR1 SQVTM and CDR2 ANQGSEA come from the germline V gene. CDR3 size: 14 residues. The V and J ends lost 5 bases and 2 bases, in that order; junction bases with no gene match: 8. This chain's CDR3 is CSVSDRGKTYEQYF. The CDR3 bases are TGCAGCGTTTCCGACAGGGGAAAGACCTACGAGCAGTACTTC.

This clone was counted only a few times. CDR3 protein: CASRPNSGNTIYF. As DNA, the CDR3 is TGTGCCAGCAGGCCTAACTCTGGAAACACCATATATTTT. The V call is TRBV7-2, the J call TRBJ1-3; D not certain. V was shortened by 6 bases and J by 0 bases, with 6 bases between the two germline ends. The CDR3 has 13 residues. Germline-derived CDR1 and CDR2 are SGHTA and FQGNSA.

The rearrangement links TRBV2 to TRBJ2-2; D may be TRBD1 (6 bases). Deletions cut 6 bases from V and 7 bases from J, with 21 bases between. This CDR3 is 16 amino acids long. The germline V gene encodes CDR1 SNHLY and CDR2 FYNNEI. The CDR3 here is CASSPRRQVEGGELFF. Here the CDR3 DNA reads TGTGCCAGCAGCCCCCGCCGACAGGTTGAGGGCGGGGAGCTGTTTTTT.